This T cell receptor beta chain originates from a study of metastatic and nonmetastatic thyroid tumors. Study-level information: For malignant and benign thyroid patients, tumor or nodule tissue and blood were the sources whose repertoires were compared.

Regarding the study as a whole: According to reports, the diversity of TCR beta was significantly higher in malignant thyroid tumors than in benign nodules, and this held in both blood and tumor samples.

As handled by the study authors: A classifier of distant metastasis in papillary thyroid cancer was built from CDR3 differences (across clinicopathological groups). MiXCR was used by TCRdb to re-call the PCR reads. The V and J calls shown here were made by TCRdb, not taken from the authors' results. The table records about 6,800 clones, about 3.3% of them present only once. The germline V gene has CDR1 SGHRS and CDR2 YFSETQ. V dropped 4 bases and J dropped 8; count of bases not matched to a gene: 9. This CDR3 region has 16 residues. This clone was found many times. Its matching antigen is unknown. No treatment of any kind had been given to any patient before thyroid surgery.

The receptor was isolated from a female donor with papillary thyroid cancer or a benign thyroid nodule (not recorded which). Some clones in this sample may be carry-over from other donors' samples. Sequencing was done on a sample of tumor tissue. The genes are TRBV5-1 and TRBJ2-1, with 13 bases matching TRBD2. The CDR3 DNA reads as TGCGCCAGCAGCCGACGGACTAGCGGGAGTATCGATGAGCAGTTCTTC. It translates to CASSRRTSGSIDEQFF.